The 10 T cell receptor beta chains reported below all come from one sample, sequenced in a study of spatial heterogeneity in lung cancer. TCRdb analysed the 5' RACE reads with MiXCR anew, one entry per CDR3 protein. The table lists approximately 44,000 distinct CDR3 sequences, roughly an eighth of them singletons. Time point specified: sample taken at primary tumor resection. Sequencing was performed on PBMCs, taken at surgery. The receptors originated from a male donor with early-stage non-small cell lung cancer.

The sample holds a few counts of this clonotype. V gene TRBV7-9 combines with J gene TRBJ2-3; TRBD2 agrees at 13 bases. Germline V CDR1 and CDR2: SEHNR, FQNEAQ (reference sequence). The CDR3 runs 17 residues. J was trimmed by 6 bases and V by 6 bases; bases with no gene match: 12. CDR3 nucleotide sequence: TGTGCCAGCAGACCCAAACCGGGACTAGCGGGGTCGGATACGCAGTATTTT. Amino acids: CASRPKPGLAGSDTQYF.

This clonotype was recorded many times. The chain carries TRBV5-1 and TRBJ1-1; no definite D call. Germline V gene sequence: CDR1 SGHRS, CDR2 YFSETQ. CDR3 length equals 15 residues. The germline V and J ends were trimmed by 0 bases and 7 bases, with 16 bases remaining between them. CDR3 coding DNA: TGCGCCAGCAGCTTGGCTTCCGGGAACGCTGATGAAGCTTTCTTT. Translated, it gives CASSLASGNADEAFF.

This sequence joins TRBV7-9 and TRBJ2-1; 7 positions agree with TRBD2. Trimming cost V 4 bases and J 0 bases; bases outside gene matches: 6. This CDR3 region has 16 residues. The germline V gene encodes CDR1 SEHNR and CDR2 FQNEAQ (reference sequence). In DNA form, the CDR3 reads TGTGCCAGCAGCTCGGGGGGTGCCAGCTCCTACAATGAGCAGTTCTTC. This sequence encodes CASSSGGASSYNEQFF.

This clonotype was detected only a few times. The genes are TRBV19 and TRBJ1-4; 8 nucleotides line up with TRBD1. Germline CDR1 LNHDA, CDR2 SQIVND (reference sequence). V lost 6 bases and J lost 8; bases outside the gene matches: 8. The CDR3 loop spans 14 amino acids. Written as DNA, the CDR3 is TGTGCCAGTAGAACCGGGACAGGATACGAAAAACTGTTTTTT. Its protein is CASRTGTGYEKLFF.

The chain joins TRBV6-1 to TRBJ2-3; D unresolved. The CDR3 spans 12 residues. With 2 bases removed from V and 7 bases from J, the gap between germline ends came to 7 bases. Germline assignment: CDR1 MNHNS and CDR2 SASEGT. The CDR3 spells CASSELLYTQYF. Written as DNA, the CDR3 is TGTGCCAGCAGTGAATTGCTGTATACGCAGTATTTT.

DNA of the CDR3: TGTGCCAGCAGCTTGGGGAGGTCTTCGAACACTGAAGCTTTCTTT. This sequence encodes CASSLGRSSNTEAFF. The chain carries TRBV5-6 and TRBJ1-1; no clear D gene. Germline V gives CDR1 SGHDT, CDR2 YYEEEE. V lost 0 bases and J 1 base, leaving 10 bases between the germline ends. CDR3 length equals 15 residues. The full variable domain, in which reference TRBV5-6 and TRBJ1-1 provide the parts outside the CDR3, is DAGVTQSPTHLIKTRGQQVTLRCSPKSGHDTVSWYQQALGQGPQFIFQYYEEEERQRGNFPDRFSGHQFPNYSSELNVNALLLGDSALYLCASSLGRSSNTEAFFGQGTRLTVV.

This clonotype was recorded many times. Given the absence of the conserved phenylalanine or tryptophan at the CDR3 end, a read error is likely. The DNA is left out, because the CDR3 cannot be placed on it with certainty; the CDR3 is given as TCRdb lists it. The V call is TRBV11-2, the J call TRBJ2-7; TRBD1, as called in the table, went unchecked against the DNA. The CDR3 sequence runs 12 residues, both termini included. CDR1 is SGHAT and CDR2 is FQNNGV in the germline V gene. The CDR3 here is CASSLAGGGGHI.

This clonotype has just a few counts. The CDR3 DNA reads as TGTGCCAGCAGCCCGGGGTTCAATTCACCCCTCCACTTT. This gives the protein CASSPGFNSPLHF. The chain recombines TRBV21-1 with TRBJ1-6; TRBD1, the D gene given by the table, was not confirmed from the DNA. TRBV21-1 is a pseudogene. CDR3 length: 13 residues.

At least ten counts were recorded for this clonotype. V gene TRBV29-1 combines with J gene TRBJ2-7, with TRBD2 matching over 7 bases. This CDR3 has 13 amino acids. The junction had 7 bases not matched to a gene; V was cut back by 6 bases and J by 2 bases. Germline V lookup: CDR1 SQVTM, CDR2 ANQGSEA. As DNA, the CDR3 is TGCAGCGTCGCTACTAGCGACGCCTACGAGCAGTACTTC. Protein: CSVATSDAYEQYF.

This clonotype showed up just a few times. The chain combines TRBV18 with TRBJ2-2; D is perhaps TRBD2 (6 bases). The CDR3 has 15 residues. In germline, CDR1 is KGHSH, CDR2 LQKENI. V lost 2 bases to trimming and J lost 4 bases, with 11 bases between them. CDR3 amino acids: CASSPSREPTGELFF. In nucleotides, the CDR3 is TGTGCCAGCTCACCAAGCCGGGAGCCCACCGGGGAGCTGTTTTTT.